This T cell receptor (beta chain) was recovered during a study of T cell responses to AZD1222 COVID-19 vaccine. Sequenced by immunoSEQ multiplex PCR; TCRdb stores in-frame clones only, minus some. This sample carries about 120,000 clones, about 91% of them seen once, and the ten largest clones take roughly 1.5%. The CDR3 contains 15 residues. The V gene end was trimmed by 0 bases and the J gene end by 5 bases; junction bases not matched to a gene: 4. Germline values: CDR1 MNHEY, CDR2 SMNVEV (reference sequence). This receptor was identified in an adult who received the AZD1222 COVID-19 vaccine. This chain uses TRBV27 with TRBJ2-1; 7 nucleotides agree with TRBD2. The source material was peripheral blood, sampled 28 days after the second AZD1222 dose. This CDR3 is CASSLSSGWDNEQFF. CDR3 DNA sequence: TGTGCCAGCAGTTTATCTAGCGGGTGGGACAATGAGCAGTTCTTC.